These 24 T cell receptor beta chains originate from one sample sequenced in a study of T cells after yellow fever vaccination. One entry per CDR3 protein, called by TCRdb with MiXCR from the 5' RACE reads. The sample yields 250,000 or so distinct CDR3 sequences, more than 3.5% seen once. The sample in question was PBMCs, obtained 15 days after the yellow fever booster vaccination. The receptors here all came from a man between 18 and 29 years old who received the YFV17D yellow fever vaccine.

This clonotype appeared many times. The chain employs TRBV25-1 and TRBJ2-3; D might be TRBD2 (6 bases). CDR1 and CDR2 from the germline V gene are MGHDK and SYGVNS. The germline V and J ends were trimmed by 3 bases and 0 bases, with 16 bases remaining between them. The CDR3 has 17 amino acids. CDR3 in DNA: TGTGCCAGCAGTGACCTCCCCGGGAGCGGAAGCACAGATACGCAGTATTTT. This codes for CASSDLPGSGSTDTQYF. The entire variable domain, with the rest obtained from reference TRBV25-1 and TRBJ2-3, is as follows: EADIYQTPRYLVIGTGKKITLECSQTMGHDKMYWYQQDPGMELHLIHYSYGVNSTEKGDLSSESTVSRIRTEHFPLTLESARPSHTSQYLCASSDLPGSGSTDTQYFGPGTRLTVL.

This clonotype appeared many times. The V gene is TRBV10-3, the J gene TRBJ2-5; the D gene could be TRBD1 or TRBD2 (5 bases each). CDR1 and CDR2 from the germline V gene are ENHRY and SYGVKD. V dropped 2 bases and J dropped 4 bases, with 11 bases sitting between them. This CDR3 region has 14 residues. The CDR3 sequence is CAISETGRGETQYF. As DNA, the CDR3 is TGTGCCATCAGTGAGACGGGGCGAGGAGAGACCCAGTACTTC.

The sample holds many counts of this clonotype. This rearrangement joins TRBV5-1 to TRBJ2-3, with 8 nucleotides matching TRBD2. Trimming cost V 4 bases and J 5 bases; bases outside gene matches: 3. This CDR3 spans 13 amino acids. Germline CDR1 reads SGHRS; CDR2 reads YFSETQ. CDR3 region: CASSRGGQDTQYF. In nucleotides, the CDR3 is TGCGCCAGCAGCCGGGGGGGCCAAGATACGCAGTATTTT.

This clonotype was seen repeatedly, ten times or more. This chain joins TRBV28 and TRBJ2-3, with a weak D call TRBD2 (5 bases). Looked up from germline, CDR1 is MDHEN and CDR2 is SYDVKM. This CDR3 comprises 11 residues. Trimming shortened V by 4 bases and J by 7 bases, and 6 bases separated the two germline ends. The CDR3 loop is CASSWEYTQYF. Here the CDR3 DNA reads TGTGCCAGCAGTTGGGAGTATACGCAGTATTTT.

This clonotype was seen at least ten times. The chain uses TRBV7-2 and TRBJ1-6, with D possibly matching TRBD1 (5 bases). Trimming shortened V by 2 bases and J by 7 bases, and 15 bases separated the two germline ends. The CDR3 consists of 16 residues. CDR1 SGHTA and CDR2 FQGNSA come from the germline V gene. The CDR3 DNA reads TGTGCCAGCAGCTTACAGGGCCACTATACCAATTCACCCCTCCACTTT. It is translated as CASSLQGHYTNSPLHF.

This clonotype was seen ten or more times. The gene calls are TRBV7-3 and TRBJ2-6, with D hard to call. The CDR3 length is 16 residues. The germline V gene encodes CDR1 SGHTA and CDR2 FQGTGA. Trimming shortened V by 5 bases and J by 0 bases, and 11 bases separated the two germline ends. The CDR3 here is CASSPNGYSGANVLTF. CDR3 DNA sequence: TGTGCCAGCAGCCCTAATGGCTACTCTGGGGCCAACGTCCTGACTTTC.

This clonotype was counted ten times or more. J is TRBJ1-1 and V is TRBV20-1; D remains ambiguous. V lost 3 bases and J 5 bases, leaving 13 bases between the germline ends. Germline assignment: CDR1 DFQATT and CDR2 SNEGSKA (reference sequence). The CDR3 spans 13 residues. CDR3 region: CSASLSQETEAFF. CDR3 DNA sequence: TGCAGTGCTAGTCTGTCCCAGGAAACTGAAGCTTTCTTT.

This clonotype was counted at least ten times. The chain carries TRBV6-9 and TRBJ1-5; no clear D. This CDR3 has 12 residues. V was cut by 6 bases and J by 6 bases, with 9 bases left in between. Germline V gene data show CDR1 as MNHGY and CDR2 as SVAAGI. The CDR3 DNA sequence: TGTGCCAGCAGCGCCCGGATTCAGCCCCAGCATTTT. Its translation: CASSARIQPQHF.

The table lists this clonotype with many counts. The CDR3, as DNA: TGTGCCAGCAGCAGGGTACCCGGGGAGCTGTTTTTT. Translating it yields CASSRVPGELFF. The chain links TRBV7-2 to TRBJ2-2; the D is unclear. Trimming pared 5 bases from V and 6 bases from J, leaving 7 bases between. There are 12 residues in the CDR3. Germline V gene data show CDR1 as SGHTA and CDR2 as FQGNSA.

This clonotype has at least ten counts. The rearrangement uses TRBV5-1 and TRBJ2-3; D tentatively reads TRBD1 or TRBD2 (6 bases each). This CDR3 is 15 amino acids long. The V gene's germline CDR1 is SGHRS and CDR2 YFSETQ. The germline V and J ends were trimmed by 3 bases and 4 bases, with 15 bases remaining between them. Here the CDR3 DNA reads TGCGCCAGCAGCTCCACGGCAGGGGAGGCAGATACGCAGTATTTT. The encoded protein is CASSSTAGEADTQYF.

This clonotype was recorded at least ten times. The chain joins TRBV4-1 to TRBJ2-2; perhaps D is TRBD1 or TRBD2 (5 bases each). This CDR3 is 16 amino acids long. V gave up 0 bases and J gave up 1 base, with 9 bases separating them. Per germline, CDR1 MGHRA and CDR2 YSYEKL. CDR3 residues: CASSQDGTENTGELFF. The DNA for the CDR3 is TGCGCCAGCAGCCAAGACGGGACCGAGAACACCGGGGAGCTGTTTTTT.

This clonotype was seen ten or more times. This chain links TRBV20-1 with TRBJ2-2, with TRBD2 identical over 8 bases. The V gene's germline CDR1 is DFQATT and CDR2 SNEGSKA (reference sequence). J lost 4 bases, V lost 6 bases, and 7 bases had no gene match. The CDR3 runs 14 residues. The CDR3: CSARTSRGTGELFF. The CDR3 DNA reads as TGCAGTGCGCGGACTAGCCGCGGCACCGGGGAGCTGTTTTTT.

This clonotype has at least ten counts. V gene TRBV7-2 combines with J gene TRBJ2-3, with 10 bases fitting TRBD2. V was pared by 5 bases and J by 4 bases, with 6 bases of the junction left unmatched. CDR3 size: 15 residues. Germline V gene data show CDR1 as SGHTA and CDR2 as FQGNSA. DNA of the CDR3: TGTGCCAGCAGCCCAGCGGGGGGGAGGGCAGATACGCAGTATTTT. It yields the protein CASSPAGGRADTQYF. The full variable domain, with the rest looked up from reference TRBV7-2 and TRBJ2-3, is GAGVSQSPSNKVTEKGKDVELRCDPISGHTALYWYRQSLGQGLEFLIYFQGNSAPDKSGLPSDRFSAERTGGSVSTLTIQRTQQEDSAVYLCASSPAGGRADTQYFGPGTRLTVL.

This clonotype was recorded at least ten times. The chain employs TRBV20-1 and TRBJ2-3; D possibly uses TRBD1 or TRBD2 (5 bases each). Trimming pared 6 bases from V and 2 bases from J, leaving 18 bases between. This CDR3 comprises 15 residues. Germline assignment: CDR1 DFQATT and CDR2 SNEGSKA (reference sequence). Here the CDR3 reads CSAKRWDGDTDTQYF. As DNA, the CDR3 is TGCAGTGCGAAGCGGTGGGACGGAGACACAGATACGCAGTATTTT.

Many counts were recorded for this clonotype. The rearrangement links TRBV2 to TRBJ1-1, with D tentatively TRBD1 (6 bases). Germline CDR1 is SNHLY and CDR2 is FYNNEI. V lost 6 bases, J lost 0 bases, and 11 bases lay in between. The CDR3 has 14 amino acids. CDR3 sequence: CASSRDIMNTEAFF. The CDR3 coding sequence is TGTGCCAGCAGCAGGGACATCATGAACACTGAAGCTTTCTTT.

This clonotype has at least ten counts. This chain connects TRBV7-2 to TRBJ1-2; 12 bases line up with TRBD1. V dropped 1 base and J dropped 4; count of bases not matched to a gene: 1. The CDR3 consists of 15 residues. Germline CDR1 and CDR2: SGHTA and FQGNSA. The CDR3 loop is CASSLVGQGAYGYTF. In DNA, the CDR3 is TGTGCCAGCAGCTTAGTGGGACAGGGGGCCTATGGCTACACCTTC. Drawing the rest from reference TRBV7-2 and TRBJ1-2, the complete variable domain is GAGVSQSPSNKVTEKGKDVELRCDPISGHTALYWYRQSLGQGLEFLIYFQGNSAPDKSGLPSDRFSAERTGGSVSTLTIQRTQQEDSAVYLCASSLVGQGAYGYTFGSGTRLTVV.

This clonotype was counted ten times or more. This chain joins TRBV5-1 and TRBJ2-3; TRBD1 or TRBD2 may be the D gene (5 bases each). CDR3 length: 14 amino acids. The germline V gene encodes CDR1 SGHRS and CDR2 YFSETQ. V was cut by 3 bases and J by 2 bases, with 10 bases left in between. The CDR3 spells CASSWDGVTDTQYF. Written as DNA, the CDR3 is TGCGCCAGCAGCTGGGACGGTGTCACAGATACGCAGTATTTT.

At least ten counts were recorded for this clonotype. This chain joins TRBV28 and TRBJ1-5; weak D call: TRBD1 (6 bases). Germline CDR1 reads MDHEN; CDR2 reads SYDVKM. This CDR3 has 15 residues. The germline V and J ends were trimmed by 11 bases and 3 bases, with 20 bases remaining between them. The CDR3 DNA reads TGTGCCCCAAACCCGACAGGTGCCTACAATCAGCCCCAGCATTTT. Protein product: CAPNPTGAYNQPQHF.

At least ten counts were recorded for this clonotype. The chain has TRBV18 and TRBJ1-1; D is uncertain. This CDR3 has 14 amino acids. The germline V gene has CDR1 KGHSH and CDR2 LQKENI. Trimming pared 2 bases from V and 4 bases from J, leaving 11 bases between. The CDR3 is CASSPISDTTEAFF. The CDR3 DNA reads TGTGCCAGCTCACCAATCTCTGATACCACTGAAGCTTTCTTT. The whole variable domain, filled in from reference TRBV18 and TRBJ1-1, reads NAGVMQNPRHLVRRRGQEARLRCSPMKGHSHVYWYRQLPEEGLKFMVYLQKENIIDESGMPKERFSAEFPKEGPSILRIQQVVRGDSAAYFCASSPISDTTEAFFGQGTRLTVV.

At least ten counts were recorded for this clonotype. The chain joins TRBV7-8 to TRBJ2-1; D uncertain. V dropped 5 bases and J dropped 0 bases, with 11 bases sitting between them. This CDR3 has 15 amino acids. Germline CDR1 and CDR2: SGHVS and FQNEAQ. The CDR3 DNA reads TGTGCCAGCAGCACGTACTCGGGCTCCTACAATGAGCAGTTCTTC. It encodes CASSTYSGSYNEQFF.

This clonotype was found many times. This rearrangement joins TRBV7-9 to TRBJ1-4; D is possibly TRBD1 (6 bases). CDR1 is SEHNR, CDR2 FQNEAQ, per germline (reference sequence). With 4 bases removed from V and 5 bases from J, the gap between germline ends came to 11 bases. This CDR3 contains 14 residues. Here the CDR3 reads CASSSGQLNEKLFF. Written as DNA, the CDR3 is TGTGCCAGCAGCTCCGGACAGCTCAATGAAAAACTGTTTTTT.

This clonotype was seen at least ten times. This chain joins TRBV19 and TRBJ1-5; 8 bases fit TRBD1. J was trimmed by 1 base and V by 2 bases; bases with no gene match: 1. CDR3 length: 15 residues. Germline V gene data show CDR1 as LNHDA and CDR2 as SQIVND (reference sequence). The CDR3 protein is CASSIWTGSNQPQHF. Here the CDR3 DNA reads TGTGCCAGTAGTATATGGACAGGGAGCAATCAGCCCCAGCATTTT.

This clonotype has at least ten counts. This chain connects TRBV5-4 to TRBJ2-3; the D gene is possibly TRBD2 (6 bases). Germline V gene sequence: CDR1 SGHNT, CDR2 YYREEE (reference sequence). V was clipped by 4 bases and J by 5 bases, with 17 bases between them. The CDR3 extends over 15 amino acids. CDR3 in DNA: TGTGCCAGCAGCCACGACAATAGCGGTCTAGATACGCAGTATTTT. Translation: CASSHDNSGLDTQYF.

This clonotype was seen ten or more times. The chain has TRBV20-1 and TRBJ2-7; D remains unclear. The CDR3 contains 14 residues. Per the germline V gene, CDR1 is DFQATT and CDR2 is SNEGSKA (reference sequence). V shed 4 bases and J shed 0 bases, with 13 bases lying between them. CDR3 coding DNA: TGCAGTGCTACAACTCAGACCAGCTCCTACGAGCAGTACGTC. Amino acid sequence: CSATTQTSSYEQYV.